The 5 T cell receptor beta chains given below trace back to one sample, sequenced in a study of early T cells in non-severe SARS-CoV-2 infection. TCRdb recomputed calls from the 5' RACE reads with MiXCR, one row per CDR3 protein. The table has over 35,000 distinct CDR3 sequences, roughly 6% seen once; the top ten hold about 7.8%. The sequenced sample was whole blood, obtained at baseline. These receptor sequences come from an adult who was a healthcare worker with PCR-confirmed SARS-CoV-2 infection or an uninfected control (not recorded which).

This clonotype was seen at least ten times. The genes are TRBV14 and TRBJ2-7, with unresolved D. CDR3 length: 14 residues. CDR1 and CDR2 from the germline V gene are SGHDN and FVKESK. Trimming stripped 3 bases from V and 0 bases from J, with 9 bases between. CDR3 coding DNA: TGTGCCAGCAGCCACGTACTATTCTCCTACGAGCAGTACTTC. Residues: CASSHVLFSYEQYF.

This clonotype was counted only a few times. The chain uses TRBV7-2 and TRBJ2-1; D is perhaps TRBD1 (6 bases). Trimming stripped 6 bases from V and 3 bases from J, with 9 bases between. From germline, CDR1 is SGHTA and CDR2 FQGNSA. The CDR3 has 13 residues. CDR3 bases: TGTGCCAGCAGGTGGGACAACTACAATGAGCAGTTCTTC. It is translated as CASRWDNYNEQFF.

The sample holds many counts of this clonotype. The gene calls are TRBV29-1 and TRBJ2-1, with 13 bases lining up with TRBD2. CDR3 size: 14 residues. V lost 4 bases, J lost 6 bases, and 3 bases stayed unmatched. Per germline, CDR1 SQVTM and CDR2 ANQGSEA. The DNA for the CDR3 is TGCAGCGTTGGAACTAGCGGGGGGGCCAATGAGCAGTTCTTC. Amino acid sequence: CSVGTSGGANEQFF.

This clonotype was seen at least ten times. The chain combines TRBV19 with TRBJ2-1; 15 bases agree with TRBD2. The germline CDR1 and CDR2 sequences are LNHDA and SQIVND (reference sequence). This CDR3 comprises 21 residues. After removal of 3 bases from V and 0 bases from J, the junction contained 12 bases not matched to a gene. The CDR3 DNA reads as TGTGCCAGTAGTATCCGCCCGGGACTAGCGGGGGGCCCCAGCTCCTACAATGAGCAGTTCTTC. The encoded protein is CASSIRPGLAGGPSSYNEQFF.

Ten or more counts support this clonotype. V and J are TRBV7-9 and TRBJ2-3, with D maybe TRBD2 (5 bases). Looked up from germline, CDR1 is SEHNR and CDR2 is FQNEAQ (reference sequence). The CDR3 contains 14 residues. V was cut by 2 bases and J by 4 bases, with 10 bases left in between. The CDR3 coding sequence is TGTGCCAGCAGCTTAAGATCACTAGCAGATACGCAGTATTTT. It codes for CASSLRSLADTQYF.